This TCR beta chain was sequenced in a study of T-cell memory formation after mild COVID-19. MiXCR was run by TCRdb on the 5' RACE reads, yielding one entry per CDR3 protein. The sample has 550,000 to 700,000 distinct CDR3 sequences, 15% to 20% seen once. Germline-derived CDR1 and CDR2 are SGDLS and YYNGEE. J gave up 8 bases and V 3 bases, and 8 bases lay outside the gene matches. The CDR3 extends over 16 amino acids. Study-wide points: The authors did not confirm SARS-CoV-2 specificity of second-wave clones peaking day 37. There was a balanced CD4/CD8 profile in clones contracting day 15 to 85, and later expanders leaned CD4+.

About this clonotype: The antigen remains unidentified.

The chain carries TRBV9 and TRBJ1-4; TRBD1 agrees at 12 bases. This receptor was identified in an adult woman who had mild COVID-19 (a few samples of this study predate the infection). Cell type and time point are not known. Sequencing was carried out using PBMCs or a T cell subset sorted from them (not recorded which). The CDR3 nucleotides are TGTGCCAGCAGCGGGGGGACAGGGGGCTTAAGAGAAAAACTGTTTTTT. As protein: CASSGGTGGLREKLFF.